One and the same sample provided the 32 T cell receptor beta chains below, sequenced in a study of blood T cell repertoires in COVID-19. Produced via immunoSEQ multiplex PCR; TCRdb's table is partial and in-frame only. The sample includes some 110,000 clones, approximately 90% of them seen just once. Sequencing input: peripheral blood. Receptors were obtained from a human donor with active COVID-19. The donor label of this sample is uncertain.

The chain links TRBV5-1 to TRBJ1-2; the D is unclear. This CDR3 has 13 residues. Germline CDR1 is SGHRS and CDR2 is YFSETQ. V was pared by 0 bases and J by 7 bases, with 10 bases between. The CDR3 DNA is TGCGCCAGCAGCTTGGCGGGGAGAAGTGGCTACACCTTC. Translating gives CASSLAGRSGYTF.

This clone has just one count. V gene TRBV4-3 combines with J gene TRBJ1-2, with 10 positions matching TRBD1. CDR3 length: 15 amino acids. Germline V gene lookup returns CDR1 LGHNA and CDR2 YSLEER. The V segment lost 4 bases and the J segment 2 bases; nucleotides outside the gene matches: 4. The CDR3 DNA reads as TGCGCCAGCAGCCCGTGGACAGGGGGAAACTATGGCTACACCTTC. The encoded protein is CASSPWTGGNYGYTF.

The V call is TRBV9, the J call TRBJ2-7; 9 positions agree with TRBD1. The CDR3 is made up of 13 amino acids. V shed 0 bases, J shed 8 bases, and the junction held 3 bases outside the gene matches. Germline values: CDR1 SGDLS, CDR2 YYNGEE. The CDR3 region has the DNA TGTGCCAGCAGCGTAGCAGGACAGGGGAAGCAGTACTTC. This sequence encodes CASSVAGQGKQYF.

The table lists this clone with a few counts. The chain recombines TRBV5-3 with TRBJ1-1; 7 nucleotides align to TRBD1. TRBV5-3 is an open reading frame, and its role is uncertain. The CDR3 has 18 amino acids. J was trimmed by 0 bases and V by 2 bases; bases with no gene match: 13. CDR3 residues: CARSFVQGVVGLNTEAFF. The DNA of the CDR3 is TGTGCCAGAAGCTTTGTCCAGGGGGTGGTGGGGTTGAACACTGAAGCTTTCTTT.

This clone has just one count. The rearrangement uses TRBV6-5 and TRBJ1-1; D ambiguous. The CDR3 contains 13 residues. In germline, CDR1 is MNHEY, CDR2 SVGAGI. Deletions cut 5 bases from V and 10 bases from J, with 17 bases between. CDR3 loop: CASSRTVRLSAFF. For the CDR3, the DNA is TGTGCCAGCAGTCGAACGGTCAGGCTCTCAGCTTTCTTT.

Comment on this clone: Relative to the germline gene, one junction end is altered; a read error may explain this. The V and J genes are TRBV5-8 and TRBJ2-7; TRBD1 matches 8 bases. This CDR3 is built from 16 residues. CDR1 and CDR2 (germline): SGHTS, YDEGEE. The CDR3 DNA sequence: TGTGCCAGCAGCTTGGGGACCGGGACAGGATCTTCGAACTACATCTTC. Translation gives CASSLGTGTGSSNYIF.

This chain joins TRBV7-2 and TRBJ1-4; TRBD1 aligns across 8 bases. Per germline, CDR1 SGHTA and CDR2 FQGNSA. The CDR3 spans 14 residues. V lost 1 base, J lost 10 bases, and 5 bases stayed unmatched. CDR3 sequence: CASSLDRGGGKLFF. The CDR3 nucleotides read TGTGCCAGCAGCTTAGACAGGGGGGGCGGAAAACTGTTTTTT.

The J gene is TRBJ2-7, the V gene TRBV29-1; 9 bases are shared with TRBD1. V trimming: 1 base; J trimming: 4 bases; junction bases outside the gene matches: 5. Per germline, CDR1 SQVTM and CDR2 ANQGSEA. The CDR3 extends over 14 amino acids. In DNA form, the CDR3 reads TGCAGCGTTGAAGGACTGGACAGGGGATACGAGCAGTACTTC. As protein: CSVEGLDRGYEQYF.

The CDR3 loop is CASSPRAGGTYEQYF. The CDR3 DNA reads TGTGCCAGCAGCCCAAGGGCGGGGGGCACCTACGAGCAGTACTTC. V is TRBV7-9 and J is TRBJ2-7; 8 positions agree with TRBD2. This CDR3 comprises 15 residues. The V and J ends lost 5 bases and 2 bases, in that order; junction bases with no gene match: 8. Germline V gene sequence: CDR1 SEHNR, CDR2 FQNEAQ (reference sequence).

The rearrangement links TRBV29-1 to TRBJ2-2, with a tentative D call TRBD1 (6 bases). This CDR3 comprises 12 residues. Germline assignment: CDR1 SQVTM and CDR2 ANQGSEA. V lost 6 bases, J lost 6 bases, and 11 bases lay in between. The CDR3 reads CSVTTGPGELFF. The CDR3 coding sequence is TGCAGCGTGACGACAGGCCCCGGGGAGCTGTTTTTT.

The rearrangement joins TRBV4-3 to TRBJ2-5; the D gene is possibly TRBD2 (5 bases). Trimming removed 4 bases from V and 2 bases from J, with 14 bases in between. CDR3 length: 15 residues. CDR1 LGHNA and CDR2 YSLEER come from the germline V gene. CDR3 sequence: CASSLGMGGQETQYF. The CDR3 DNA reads TGCGCCAGCAGCCTCGGGATGGGTGGGCAAGAGACCCAGTACTTC.

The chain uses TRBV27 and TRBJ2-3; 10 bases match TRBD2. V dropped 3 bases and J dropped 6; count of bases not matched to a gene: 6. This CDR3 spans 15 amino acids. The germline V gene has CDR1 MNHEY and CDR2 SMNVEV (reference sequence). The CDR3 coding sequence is TGTGCCAGCAGTTTTCCAGCGGGGGGGCGGGATACGCAGTATTTT. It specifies CASSFPAGGRDTQYF.

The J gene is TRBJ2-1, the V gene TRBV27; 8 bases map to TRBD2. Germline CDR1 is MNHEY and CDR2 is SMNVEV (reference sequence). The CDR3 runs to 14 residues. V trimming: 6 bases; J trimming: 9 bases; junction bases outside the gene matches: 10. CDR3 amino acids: CASSGAGVTSEQFF. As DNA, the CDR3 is TGTGCCAGCAGCGGAGCGGGGGTGACAAGTGAGCAGTTCTTC.

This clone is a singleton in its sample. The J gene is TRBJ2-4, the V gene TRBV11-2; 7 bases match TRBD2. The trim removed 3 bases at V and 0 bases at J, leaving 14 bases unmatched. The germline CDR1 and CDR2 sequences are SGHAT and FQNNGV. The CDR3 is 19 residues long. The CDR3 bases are TGTGCCAGCAGCTTCTCCACTAGCGAGTGGTATCCAGCCAAAAACATTCAGTACTTC. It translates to CASSFSTSEWYPAKNIQYF.

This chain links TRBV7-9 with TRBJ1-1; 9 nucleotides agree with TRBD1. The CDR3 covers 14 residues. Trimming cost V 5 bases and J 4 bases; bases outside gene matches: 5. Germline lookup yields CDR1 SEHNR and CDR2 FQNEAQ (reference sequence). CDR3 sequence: CASSHRDRATEAFF. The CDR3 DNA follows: TGTGCCAGCAGCCATCGGGACAGGGCCACTGAAGCTTTCTTT.

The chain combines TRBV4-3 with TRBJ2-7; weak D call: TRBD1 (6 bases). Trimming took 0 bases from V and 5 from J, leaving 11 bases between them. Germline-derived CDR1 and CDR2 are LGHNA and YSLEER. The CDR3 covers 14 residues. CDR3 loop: CASSQEQGSDEQYF. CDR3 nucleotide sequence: TGCGCCAGCAGCCAAGAACAGGGTTCCGACGAGCAGTACTTC.

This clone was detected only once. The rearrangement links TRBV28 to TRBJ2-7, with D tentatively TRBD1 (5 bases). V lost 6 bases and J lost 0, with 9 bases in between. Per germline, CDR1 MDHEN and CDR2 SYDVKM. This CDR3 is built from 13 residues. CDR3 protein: CASRGAVSYEQYF. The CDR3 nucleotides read TGTGCCAGCAGAGGGGCGGTCTCCTACGAGCAGTACTTC.

CDR3 sequence reads: CASSPGTGQNYGYTF. CDR3 DNA sequence: TGCGCCAGCAGCCCCGGGACAGGGCAAAACTATGGCTACACCTTC. This chain uses TRBV5-1 with TRBJ1-2; 9 bases are a match to TRBD1. The CDR3 consists of 15 residues. V shed 4 bases, J shed 2 bases, and the junction held 6 bases outside the gene matches. CDR1 and CDR2 from the germline V gene are SGHRS and YFSETQ.

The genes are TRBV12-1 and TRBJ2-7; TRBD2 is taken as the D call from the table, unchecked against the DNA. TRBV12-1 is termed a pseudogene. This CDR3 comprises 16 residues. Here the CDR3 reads CASSFGRSGVIYEQYF. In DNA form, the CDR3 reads TGTGCCAGCAGCTTTGGCCGTTCCGGGGTGATATACGAGCAGTACTTC.

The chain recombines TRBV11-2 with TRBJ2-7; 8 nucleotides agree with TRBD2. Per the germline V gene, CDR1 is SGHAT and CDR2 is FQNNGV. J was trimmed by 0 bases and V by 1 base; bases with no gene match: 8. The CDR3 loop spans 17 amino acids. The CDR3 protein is CASSLAGGGTPSYEQYF. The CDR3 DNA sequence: TGTGCCAGCAGCTTAGCGGGCGGGGGGACCCCCTCCTACGAGCAGTACTTC.

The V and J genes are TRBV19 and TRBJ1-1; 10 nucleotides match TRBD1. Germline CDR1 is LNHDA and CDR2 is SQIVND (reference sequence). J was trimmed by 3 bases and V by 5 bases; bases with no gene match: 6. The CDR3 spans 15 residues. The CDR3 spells CASSPGGTGDTEAFF. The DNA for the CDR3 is TGTGCCAGTAGTCCCGGTGGGACAGGGGACACTGAAGCTTTCTTT.

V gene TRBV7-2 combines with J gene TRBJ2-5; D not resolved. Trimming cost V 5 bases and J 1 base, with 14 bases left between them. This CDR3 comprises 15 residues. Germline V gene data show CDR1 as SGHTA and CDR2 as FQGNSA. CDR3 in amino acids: CASSRLRNSQETQYF. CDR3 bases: TGTGCCAGCAGCCGTCTCCGGAACAGCCAAGAGACCCAGTACTTC.

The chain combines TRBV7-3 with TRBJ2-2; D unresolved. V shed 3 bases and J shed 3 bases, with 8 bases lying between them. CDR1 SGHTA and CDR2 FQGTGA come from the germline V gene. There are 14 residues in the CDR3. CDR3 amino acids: CASSFSGYTGELFF. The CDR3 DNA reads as TGTGCCAGCAGCTTTTCAGGATACACCGGGGAGCTGTTTTTT.

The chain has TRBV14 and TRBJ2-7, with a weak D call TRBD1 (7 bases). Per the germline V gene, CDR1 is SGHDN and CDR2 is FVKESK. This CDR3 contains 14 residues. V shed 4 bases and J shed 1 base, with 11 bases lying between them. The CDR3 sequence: CASSRQGGSYEQYF. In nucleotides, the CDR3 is TGTGCCAGCAGCCGTCAGGGGGGTTCCTACGAGCAGTACTTC.

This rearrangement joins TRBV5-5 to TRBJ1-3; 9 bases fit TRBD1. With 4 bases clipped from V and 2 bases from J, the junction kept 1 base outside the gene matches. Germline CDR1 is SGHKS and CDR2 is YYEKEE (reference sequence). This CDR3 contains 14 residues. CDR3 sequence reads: CASSRTGAGNTIYF. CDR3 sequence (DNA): TGTGCCAGCAGCAGGACAGGGGCTGGAAACACCATATATTTT.

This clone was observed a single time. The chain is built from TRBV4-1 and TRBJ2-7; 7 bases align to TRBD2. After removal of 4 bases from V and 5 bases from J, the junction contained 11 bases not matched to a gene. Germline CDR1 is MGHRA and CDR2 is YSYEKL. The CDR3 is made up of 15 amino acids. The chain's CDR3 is CASSLGTGTTHEQYF. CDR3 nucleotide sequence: TGCGCCAGCAGCCTCGGAACCGGGACTACTCACGAGCAGTACTTC.

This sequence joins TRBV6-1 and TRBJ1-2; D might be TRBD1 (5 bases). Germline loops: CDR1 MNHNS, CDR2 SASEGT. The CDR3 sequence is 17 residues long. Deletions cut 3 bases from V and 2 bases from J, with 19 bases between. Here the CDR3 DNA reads TGTGCCAGCAGTGACGCCATTAGTACAGGCTCAAACTATGGCTACACCTTC. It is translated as CASSDAISTGSNYGYTF.

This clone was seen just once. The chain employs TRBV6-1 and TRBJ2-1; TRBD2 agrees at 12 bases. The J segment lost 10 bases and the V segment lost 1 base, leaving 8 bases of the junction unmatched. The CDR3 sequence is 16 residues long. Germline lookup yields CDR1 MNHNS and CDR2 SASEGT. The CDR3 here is CASSEGRTSGAGEQFF. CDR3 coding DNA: TGTGCCAGCAGTGAAGGGAGGACTAGCGGGGCGGGCGAGCAGTTCTTC.

CDR3 loop: CASSQGTLKTYEQYF. The DNA for the CDR3 is TGTGCCAGCAGCCAAGGGACATTGAAGACCTACGAGCAGTACTTC. This rearrangement joins TRBV3-1 (or the pseudogene TRBV3-2) to TRBJ2-7; D possibly corresponds to TRBD1 (5 bases). Germline V gene data show CDR1 as LGHDT and CDR2 as YNNKEL (reference sequence). The CDR3 has 15 residues. V was cut by 1 base and J by 2 bases, with 12 bases left in between.

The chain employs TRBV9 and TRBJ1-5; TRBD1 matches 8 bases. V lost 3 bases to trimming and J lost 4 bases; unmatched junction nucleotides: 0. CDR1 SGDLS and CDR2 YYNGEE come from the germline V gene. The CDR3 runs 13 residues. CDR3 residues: CASSGQGNQPQHF. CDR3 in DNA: TGTGCCAGCAGCGGACAGGGGAATCAGCCCCAGCATTTT.

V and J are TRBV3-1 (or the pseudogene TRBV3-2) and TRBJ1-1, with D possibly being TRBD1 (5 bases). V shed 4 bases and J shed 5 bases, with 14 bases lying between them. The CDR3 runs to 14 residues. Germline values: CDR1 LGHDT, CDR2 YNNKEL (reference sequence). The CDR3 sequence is CASSPLQVWTEAFF. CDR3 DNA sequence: TGTGCCAGCAGCCCCCTACAGGTATGGACTGAAGCTTTCTTT.

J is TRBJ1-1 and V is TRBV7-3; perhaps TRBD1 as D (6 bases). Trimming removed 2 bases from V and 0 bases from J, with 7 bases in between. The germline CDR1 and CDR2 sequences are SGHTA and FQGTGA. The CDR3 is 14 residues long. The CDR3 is CASSLGGLNTEAFF. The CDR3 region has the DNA TGTGCCAGCAGCTTAGGGGGCCTGAACACTGAAGCTTTCTTT.